This T cell receptor beta chain was captured in a study of control samples from healthy donors and cancer patients. Only in-frame clones appear in the TCRdb table, and some are missing; sequencing was by immunoSEQ multiplex PCR. In the table there are 140,000 or so clones, 80% to 95% of which are singletons. The CDR3 totals 14 residues. Germline assignment: CDR1 SGDLS and CDR2 YYNGEE. V was pared by 0 bases and J by 5 bases, with 3 bases of the junction left unmatched. The clonotype was recovered from a man under 40 in good health. The chain uses TRBV9 and TRBJ2-3; 7 bases agree with TRBD2. Sequencing was performed on blood. The CDR3 sequence: CASSVGLAGDTQYF. CDR3 nucleotide sequence: TGTGCCAGCAGCGTAGGACTAGCTGGAGATACGCAGTATTTT.